This T cell receptor beta chain was obtained from a study of blood T cell repertoires in COVID-19. About this clone itself: An end of the junction does not agree with germline; a read error may underlie this.

The CDR3 extends over 13 amino acids. Germline values: CDR1 MNHNS, CDR2 SASEGT. Data came from immunoSEQ multiplex PCR; TCRdb stores just in-frame clones and leaves some out. The data show 89,000 or so clones, roughly 90% seen once. The material sequenced was peripheral blood. The chain links TRBV6-1 to TRBJ1-1; D gene ambiguous. This clonotype was obtained from a man in his fifties or sixties with COVID-19, enrolled during active disease. CDR3: CASREGLSTEAFF. The DNA of the CDR3 is TGTGCCAGCAGAGAAGGGTTGAGCACTGAAGCTTTCTTT.